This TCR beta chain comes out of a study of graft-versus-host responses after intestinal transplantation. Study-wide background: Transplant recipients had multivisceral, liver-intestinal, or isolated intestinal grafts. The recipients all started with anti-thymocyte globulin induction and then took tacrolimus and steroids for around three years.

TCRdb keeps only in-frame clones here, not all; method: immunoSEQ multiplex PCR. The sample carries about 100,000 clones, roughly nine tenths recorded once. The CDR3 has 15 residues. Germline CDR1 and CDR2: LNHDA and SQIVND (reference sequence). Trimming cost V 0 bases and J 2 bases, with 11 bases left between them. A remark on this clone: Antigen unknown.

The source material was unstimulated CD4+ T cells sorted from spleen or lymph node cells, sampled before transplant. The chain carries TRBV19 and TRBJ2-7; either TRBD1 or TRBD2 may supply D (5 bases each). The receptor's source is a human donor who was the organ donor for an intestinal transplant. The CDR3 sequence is CASSIEMGRTYEQYF. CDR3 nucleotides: TGTGCCAGTAGTATAGAAATGGGACGGACCTACGAGCAGTACTTC. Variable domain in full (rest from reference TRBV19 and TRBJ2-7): DGGITQSPKYLFRKEGQNVTLSCEQNLNHDAMYWYRQDPGQGLRLIYYSQIVNDFQKGDIAEGYSVSREKKESFPLTVTSAQKNPTAFYLCASSIEMGRTYEQYFGPGTRLTVT.